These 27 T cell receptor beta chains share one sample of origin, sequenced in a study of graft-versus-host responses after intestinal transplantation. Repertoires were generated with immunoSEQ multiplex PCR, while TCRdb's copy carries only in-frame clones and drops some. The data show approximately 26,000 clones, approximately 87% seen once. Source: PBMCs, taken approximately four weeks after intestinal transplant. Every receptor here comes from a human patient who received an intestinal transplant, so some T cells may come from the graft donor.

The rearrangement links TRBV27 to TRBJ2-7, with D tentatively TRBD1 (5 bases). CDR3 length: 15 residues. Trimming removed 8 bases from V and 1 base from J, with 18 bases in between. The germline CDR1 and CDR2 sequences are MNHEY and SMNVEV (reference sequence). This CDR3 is CASHSLGQPSYEQYF. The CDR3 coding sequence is TGTGCCAGCCACAGTCTGGGGCAGCCTTCCTACGAGCAGTACTTC.

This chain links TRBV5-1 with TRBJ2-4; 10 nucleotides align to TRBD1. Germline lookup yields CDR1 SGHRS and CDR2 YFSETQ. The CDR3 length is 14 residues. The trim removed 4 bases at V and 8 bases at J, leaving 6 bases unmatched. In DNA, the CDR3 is TGCGCCAGCAGCGAGACAGGGGGCGAGGACATTCAGTACTTC. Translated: CASSETGGEDIQYF.

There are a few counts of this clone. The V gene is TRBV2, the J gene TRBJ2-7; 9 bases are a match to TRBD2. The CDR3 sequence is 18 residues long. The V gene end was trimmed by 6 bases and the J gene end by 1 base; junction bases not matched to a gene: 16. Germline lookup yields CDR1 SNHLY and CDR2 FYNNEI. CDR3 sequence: CASRALRREGHRSYEQYF. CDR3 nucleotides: TGTGCCAGCAGGGCCTTGAGGCGGGAGGGCCACAGGTCCTACGAGCAGTACTTC.

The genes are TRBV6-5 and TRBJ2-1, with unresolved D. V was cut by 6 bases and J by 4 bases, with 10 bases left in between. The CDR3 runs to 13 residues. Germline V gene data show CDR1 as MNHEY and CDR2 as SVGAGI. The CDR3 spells CASRSLGYNEQFF. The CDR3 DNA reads TGTGCCAGCAGATCCCTCGGGTACAATGAGCAGTTCTTC.

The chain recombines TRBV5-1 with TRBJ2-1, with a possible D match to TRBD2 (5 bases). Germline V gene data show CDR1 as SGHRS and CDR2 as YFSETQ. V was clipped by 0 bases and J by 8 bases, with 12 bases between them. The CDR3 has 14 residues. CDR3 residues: CASSLASLVYEQFF. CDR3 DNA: TGCGCCAGCAGCTTGGCTAGCTTAGTCTATGAGCAGTTCTTC. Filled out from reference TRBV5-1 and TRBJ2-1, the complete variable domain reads KAGVTQTPRYLIKTRGQQVTLSCSPISGHRSVSWYQQTPGQGLQFLFEYFSETQRNKGNFPGRFSGRQFSNSRSEMNVSTLELGDSALYLCASSLASLVYEQFFGPGTRLTVL.

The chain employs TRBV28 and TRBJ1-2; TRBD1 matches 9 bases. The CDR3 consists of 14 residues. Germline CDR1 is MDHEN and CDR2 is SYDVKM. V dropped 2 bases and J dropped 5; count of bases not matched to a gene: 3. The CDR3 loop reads CASSLTDRGYGYTF. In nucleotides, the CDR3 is TGTGCCAGCAGTTTAACGGACAGGGGATATGGCTACACCTTC.

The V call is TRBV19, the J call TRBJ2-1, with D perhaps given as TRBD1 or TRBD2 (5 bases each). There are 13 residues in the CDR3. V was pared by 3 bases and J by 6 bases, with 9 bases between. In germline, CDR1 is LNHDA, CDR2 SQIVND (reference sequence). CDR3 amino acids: CASSIFGANEQFF. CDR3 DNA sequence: TGTGCCAGTAGTATCTTCGGGGCCAATGAGCAGTTCTTC.

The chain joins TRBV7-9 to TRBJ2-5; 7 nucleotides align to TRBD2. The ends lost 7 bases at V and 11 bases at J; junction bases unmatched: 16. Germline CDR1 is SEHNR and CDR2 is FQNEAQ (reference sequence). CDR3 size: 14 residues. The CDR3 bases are TGTGCCAGCATCCCGGGACCTAAGCTGCGGGAGCAGTACTTC. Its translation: CASIPGPKLREQYF.

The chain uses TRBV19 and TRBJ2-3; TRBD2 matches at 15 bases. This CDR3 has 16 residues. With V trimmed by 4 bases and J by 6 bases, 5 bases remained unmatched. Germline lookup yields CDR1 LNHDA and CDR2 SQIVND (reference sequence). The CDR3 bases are TGTGCCAGTAGTACCCCGGGACTAGCGGGAGGTGATACGCAGTATTTT. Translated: CASSTPGLAGGDTQYF.

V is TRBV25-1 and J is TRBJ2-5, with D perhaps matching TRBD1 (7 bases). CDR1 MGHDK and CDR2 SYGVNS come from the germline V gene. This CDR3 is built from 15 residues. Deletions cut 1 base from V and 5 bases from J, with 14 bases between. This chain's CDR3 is CASSEWGRGRETQYF. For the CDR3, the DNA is TGTGCCAGCAGTGAATGGGGCAGGGGGAGGGAGACCCAGTACTTC. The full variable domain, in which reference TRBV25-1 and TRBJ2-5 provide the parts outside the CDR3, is EADIYQTPRYLVIGTGKKITLECSQTMGHDKMYWYQQDPGMELHLIHYSYGVNSTEKGDLSSESTVSRIRTEHFPLTLESARPSHTSQYLCASSEWGRGRETQYFGPGTRLLVL.

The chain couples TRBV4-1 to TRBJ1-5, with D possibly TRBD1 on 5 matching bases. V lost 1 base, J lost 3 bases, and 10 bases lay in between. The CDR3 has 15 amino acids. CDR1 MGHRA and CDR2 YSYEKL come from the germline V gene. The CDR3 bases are TGCGCCAGCAGCCAAGTTTCAGGGACCAATCAGCCCCAGCATTTT. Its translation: CASSQVSGTNQPQHF.

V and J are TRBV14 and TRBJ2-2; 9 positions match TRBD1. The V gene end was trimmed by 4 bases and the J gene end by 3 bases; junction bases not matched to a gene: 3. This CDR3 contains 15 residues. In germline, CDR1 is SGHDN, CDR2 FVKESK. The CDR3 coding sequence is TGTGCCAGCAGCCGGGACAGGGTGTACACCGGGGAGCTGTTTTTT. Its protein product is CASSRDRVYTGELFF.

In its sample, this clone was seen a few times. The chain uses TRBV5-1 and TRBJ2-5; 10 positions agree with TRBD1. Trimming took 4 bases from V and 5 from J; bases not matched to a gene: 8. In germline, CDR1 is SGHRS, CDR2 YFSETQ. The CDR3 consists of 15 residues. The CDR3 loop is CASSPRDRGLETQYF. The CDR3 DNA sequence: TGCGCCAGCAGCCCTAGAGACAGGGGGCTTGAGACCCAGTACTTC.

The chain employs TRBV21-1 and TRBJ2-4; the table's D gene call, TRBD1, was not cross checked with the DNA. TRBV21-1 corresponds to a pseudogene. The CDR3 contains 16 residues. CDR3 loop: CASSKEGQGGKNIQYF. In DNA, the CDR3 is TGTGCCAGCAGCAAAGAGGGACAGGGTGGCAAAAACATTCAGTACTTC.

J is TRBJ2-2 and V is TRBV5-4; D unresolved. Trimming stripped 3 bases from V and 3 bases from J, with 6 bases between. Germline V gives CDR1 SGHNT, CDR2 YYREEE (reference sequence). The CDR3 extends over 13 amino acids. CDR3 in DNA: TGTGCCAGCAGCTCAACCTACACCGGGGAGCTGTTTTTT. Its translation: CASSSTYTGELFF.

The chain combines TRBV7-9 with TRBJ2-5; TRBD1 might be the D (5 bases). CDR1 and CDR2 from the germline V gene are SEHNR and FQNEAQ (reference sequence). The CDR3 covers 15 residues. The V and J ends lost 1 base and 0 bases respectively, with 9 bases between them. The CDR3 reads CASSLGGGNQETQYF. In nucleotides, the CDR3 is TGTGCCAGCAGCTTAGGGGGCGGCAACCAAGAGACCCAGTACTTC.

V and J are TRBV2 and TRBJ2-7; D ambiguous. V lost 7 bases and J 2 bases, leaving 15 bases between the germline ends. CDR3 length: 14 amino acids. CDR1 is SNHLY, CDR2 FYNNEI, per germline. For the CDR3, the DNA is TGTGCCAGCATTGACGGTATCAACGCCTACGAGCAGTACTTC. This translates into CASIDGINAYEQYF.

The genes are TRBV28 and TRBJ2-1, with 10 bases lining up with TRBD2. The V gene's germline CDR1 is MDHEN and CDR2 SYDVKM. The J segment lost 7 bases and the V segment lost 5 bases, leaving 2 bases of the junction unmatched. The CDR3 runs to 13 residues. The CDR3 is CASSLAGVNEQFF. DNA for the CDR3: TGTGCCAGCAGTCTAGCGGGGGTAAATGAGCAGTTCTTC.

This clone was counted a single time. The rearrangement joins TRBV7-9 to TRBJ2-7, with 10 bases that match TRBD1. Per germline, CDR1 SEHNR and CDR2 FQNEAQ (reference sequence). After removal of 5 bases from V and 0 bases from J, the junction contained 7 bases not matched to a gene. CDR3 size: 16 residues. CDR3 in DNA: TGTGCCAGCAGCGTTACGGGACAGGGGATCTCCTACGAGCAGTACTTC. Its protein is CASSVTGQGISYEQYF.

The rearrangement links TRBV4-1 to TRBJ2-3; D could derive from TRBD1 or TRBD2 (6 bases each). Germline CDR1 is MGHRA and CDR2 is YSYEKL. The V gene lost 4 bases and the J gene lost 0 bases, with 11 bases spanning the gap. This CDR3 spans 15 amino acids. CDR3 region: CASSRGGQSTDTQYF. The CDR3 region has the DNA TGCGCCAGCAGCCGTGGGGGGCAGAGCACAGATACGCAGTATTTT.

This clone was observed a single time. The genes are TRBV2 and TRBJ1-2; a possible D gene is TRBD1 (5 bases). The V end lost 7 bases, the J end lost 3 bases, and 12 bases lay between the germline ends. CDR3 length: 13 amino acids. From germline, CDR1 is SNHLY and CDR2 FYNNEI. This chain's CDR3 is CASNQGTDYGYTF. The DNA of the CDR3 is TGTGCCAGCAACCAAGGGACCGACTATGGCTACACCTTC. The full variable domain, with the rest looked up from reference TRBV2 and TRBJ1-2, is EPEVTQTPSHQVTQMGQEVILRCVPISNHLYFYWYRQILGQKVEFLVSFYNNEISEKSEIFDDQFSVERPDGSNFTLKIRSTKLEDSAMYFCASNQGTDYGYTFGSGTRLTVV.

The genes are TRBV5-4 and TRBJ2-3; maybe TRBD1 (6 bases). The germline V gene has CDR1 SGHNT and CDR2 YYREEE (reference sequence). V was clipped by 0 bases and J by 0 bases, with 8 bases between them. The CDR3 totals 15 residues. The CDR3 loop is CASSLDQGSTDTQYF. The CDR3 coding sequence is TGTGCCAGCAGCTTGGATCAGGGGAGCACAGATACGCAGTATTTT.

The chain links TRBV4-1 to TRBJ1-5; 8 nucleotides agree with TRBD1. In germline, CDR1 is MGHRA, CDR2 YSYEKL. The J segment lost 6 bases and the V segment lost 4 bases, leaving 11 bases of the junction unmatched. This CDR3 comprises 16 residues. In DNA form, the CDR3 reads TGCGCCAGCAGCCCCCAAAACGCAGGGGGCGCTCAGCCCCAGCATTTT. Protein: CASSPQNAGGAQPQHF.

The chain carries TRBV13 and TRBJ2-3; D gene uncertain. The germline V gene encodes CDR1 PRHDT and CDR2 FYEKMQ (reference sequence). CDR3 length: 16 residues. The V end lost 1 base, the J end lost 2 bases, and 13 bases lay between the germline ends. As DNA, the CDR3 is TGTGCCAGCAGCTTAGTGGTCAGTCGAACCACAGATACGCAGTATTTT. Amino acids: CASSLVVSRTTDTQYF.

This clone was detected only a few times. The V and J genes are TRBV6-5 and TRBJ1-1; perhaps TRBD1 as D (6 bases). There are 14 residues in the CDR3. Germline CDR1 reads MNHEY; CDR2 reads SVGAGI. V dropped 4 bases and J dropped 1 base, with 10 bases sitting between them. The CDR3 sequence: CASSLDRTNTEAFF. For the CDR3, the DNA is TGTGCCAGCAGTTTGGACAGAACGAACACTGAAGCTTTCTTT.

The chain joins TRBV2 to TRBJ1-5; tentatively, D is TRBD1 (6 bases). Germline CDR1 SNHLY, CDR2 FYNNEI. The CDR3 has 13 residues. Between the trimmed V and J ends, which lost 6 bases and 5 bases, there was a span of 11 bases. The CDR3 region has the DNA TGTGCCAGCAGAGATCGACAGGATCAGCCCCAGCATTTT. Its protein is CASRDRQDQPQHF.

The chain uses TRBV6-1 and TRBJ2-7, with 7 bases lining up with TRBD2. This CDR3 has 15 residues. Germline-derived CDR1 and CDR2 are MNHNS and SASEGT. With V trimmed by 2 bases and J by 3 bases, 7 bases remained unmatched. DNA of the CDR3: TGTGCCAGCAGTGAATTGGGGGGGGGATTCTACGAGCAGTACTTC. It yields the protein CASSELGGGFYEQYF.